The 2 T cell receptor beta chains given below trace back to one sample, sequenced in a study of cytomegalovirus exposure and HLA in healthy donors. In the PCR, 60 Vbeta and 13 Jbeta primers were used. This table comes from immunoSEQ multiplex PCR, and its TCRdb copy is limited to in-frame clones, with some not included. This table has about 130,000 clones, over 70% appearing once. Sample: PBMCs. The receptors come from a man between 18 and 35 years old in good health and CMV-seropositive.

The chain employs TRBV18 and TRBJ2-5; TRBD1 agrees at 8 bases. This CDR3 comprises 15 residues. The J segment lost 0 bases and the V segment lost 3 bases, leaving 3 bases of the junction unmatched. Germline values: CDR1 KGHSH, CDR2 LQKENI. The CDR3 loop is CASSPLGQDQETQYF. The CDR3 bases are TGTGCCAGCTCACCGTTGGGACAGGACCAAGAGACCCAGTACTTC.

The chain combines TRBV29-1 with TRBJ2-7; TRBD2 agrees at 11 bases. This CDR3 region has 17 residues. In germline, CDR1 is SQVTM, CDR2 ANQGSEA. The V gene end was trimmed by 1 base and the J gene end by 7 bases; junction bases not matched to a gene: 15. The CDR3: CSVEAAPASGGFKEQYF. The CDR3 nucleotides read TGCAGCGTTGAAGCCGCGCCGGCTAGCGGGGGGTTTAAGGAGCAGTACTTC.